This T cell receptor beta chain was identified during a study of response to subunit inactivated influenza vaccine. V dropped 7 bases and J dropped 2; count of bases not matched to a gene: 4. CDR3 length: 13 amino acids. TCRdb independently ran MiXCR on the RT-PCR reads; one entry per CDR3 protein. Of about 610,000 distinct CDR3 sequences listed, about 14% were seen once; the top ten hold approximately 12%. The rearrangement links TRBV12-3 or TRBV12-4 to TRBJ1-2; 7 nucleotides line up with TRBD1. Sequenced material: PBMCs from blood, taken about 13 days after vaccination. This receptor was taken from a man aged 50 to 59 who received an inactivated influenza vaccine. The CDR3 reads CASKSRGNYGYTF. In nucleotides, the CDR3 is TGTGCCAGCAAGAGCAGGGGGAACTATGGCTACACCTTC.